The table lists the clone carrying this T cell receptor beta chain with many counts. Trimming left V 5 bases short and J 5 bases short, with 18 bases between. Germline CDR1 reads SGHVS; CDR2 reads FQNEAQ. The CDR3 is 15 amino acids. This sample was included in a study of T-cell reconstitution after alpha-beta-depleted transplantation in children. Unique molecular identifiers featured in how the TCRbeta library was prepared. TCRdb processed the PCR reads anew with MiXCR; each CDR3 protein has one entry. There are approximately 240,000 distinct CDR3 sequences in the sample; around 9.7% occur only once, and 5% to 6% lies in the top ten.

The chain links TRBV7-8 to TRBJ1-1; TRBD1 is a possible D gene (5 bases). This sequence was found in a human donor who donated a stem cell graft to a child with SCID. Sequenced here: PBMCs from the stem cell graft donor, sampled from the stem cell graft. CDR3 protein: CASSIGLGVLTEAFF. The CDR3, as DNA: TGTGCCAGCAGCATTGGCCTGGGGGTATTGACTGAAGCTTTCTTT.